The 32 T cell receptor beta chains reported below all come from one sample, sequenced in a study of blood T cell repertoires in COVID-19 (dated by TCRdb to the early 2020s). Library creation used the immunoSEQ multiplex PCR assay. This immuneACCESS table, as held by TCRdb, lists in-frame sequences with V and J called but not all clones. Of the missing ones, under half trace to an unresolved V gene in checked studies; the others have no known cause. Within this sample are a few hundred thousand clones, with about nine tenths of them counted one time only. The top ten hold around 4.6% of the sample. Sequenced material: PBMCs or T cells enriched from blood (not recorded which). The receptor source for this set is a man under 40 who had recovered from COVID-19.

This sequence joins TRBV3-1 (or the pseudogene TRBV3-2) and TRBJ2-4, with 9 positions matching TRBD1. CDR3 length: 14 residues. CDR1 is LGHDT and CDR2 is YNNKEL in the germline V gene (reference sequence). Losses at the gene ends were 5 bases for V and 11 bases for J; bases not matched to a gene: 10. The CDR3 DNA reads TGTGCCAGCAGCGCCCGTGGACAGGGGCCATTTCAGTACTTC. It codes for CASSARGQGPFQYF.

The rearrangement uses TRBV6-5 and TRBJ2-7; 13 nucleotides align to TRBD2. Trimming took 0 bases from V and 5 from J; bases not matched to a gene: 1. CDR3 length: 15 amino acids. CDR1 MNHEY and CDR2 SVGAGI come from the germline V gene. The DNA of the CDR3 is TGTGCCAGCAGTTACTCCGGACTAGCGGGGGACGAGCAGTACTTC. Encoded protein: CASSYSGLAGDEQYF.

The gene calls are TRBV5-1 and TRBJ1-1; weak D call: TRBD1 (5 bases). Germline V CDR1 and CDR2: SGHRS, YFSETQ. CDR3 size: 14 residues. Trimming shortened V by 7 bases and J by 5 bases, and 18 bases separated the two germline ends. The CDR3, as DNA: TGCGCCAGCTCCACTGACTCCAGGGATACTGAAGCTTTCTTT. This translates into CASSTDSRDTEAFF.

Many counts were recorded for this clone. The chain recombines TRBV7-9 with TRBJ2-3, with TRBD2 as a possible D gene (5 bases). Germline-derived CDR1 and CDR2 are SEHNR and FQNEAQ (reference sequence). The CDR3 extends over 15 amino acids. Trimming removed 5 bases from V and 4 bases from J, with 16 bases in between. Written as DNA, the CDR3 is TGTGCCAGCAGCCCGGGATCTTCTGGCGCAGATACGCAGTATTTT. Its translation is CASSPGSSGADTQYF.

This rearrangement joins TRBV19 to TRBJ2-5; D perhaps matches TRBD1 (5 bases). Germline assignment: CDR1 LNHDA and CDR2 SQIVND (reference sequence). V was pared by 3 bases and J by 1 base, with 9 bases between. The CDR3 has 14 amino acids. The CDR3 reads CASSMYTGQETQYF. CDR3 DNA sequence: TGTGCCAGTAGTATGTATACAGGCCAAGAGACCCAGTACTTC.

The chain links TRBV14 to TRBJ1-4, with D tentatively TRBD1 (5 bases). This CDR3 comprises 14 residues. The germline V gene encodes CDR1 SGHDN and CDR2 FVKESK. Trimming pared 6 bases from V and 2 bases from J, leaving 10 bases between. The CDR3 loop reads CASRLSGTNEKLFF. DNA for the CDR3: TGTGCCAGCAGGCTTTCAGGGACTAATGAAAAACTGTTTTTT.

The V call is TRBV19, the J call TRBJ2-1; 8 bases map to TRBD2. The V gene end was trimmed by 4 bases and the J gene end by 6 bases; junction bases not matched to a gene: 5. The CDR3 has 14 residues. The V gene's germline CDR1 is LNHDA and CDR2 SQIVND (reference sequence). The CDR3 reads CASSSGGRGNEQFF. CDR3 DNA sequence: TGTGCCAGTAGTAGCGGGGGGCGCGGCAATGAGCAGTTCTTC.

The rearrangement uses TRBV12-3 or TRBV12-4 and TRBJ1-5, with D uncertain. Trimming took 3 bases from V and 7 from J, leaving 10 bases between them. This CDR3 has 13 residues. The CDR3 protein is CASSFQVYQPQHF. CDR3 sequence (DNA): TGTGCCAGCAGTTTCCAGGTGTACCAGCCCCAGCATTTT.

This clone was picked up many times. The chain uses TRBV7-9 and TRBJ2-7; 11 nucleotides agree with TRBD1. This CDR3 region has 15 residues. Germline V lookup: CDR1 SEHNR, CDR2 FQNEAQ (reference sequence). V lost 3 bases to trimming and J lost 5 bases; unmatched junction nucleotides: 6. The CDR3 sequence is CASSLPRTGGNEQYF. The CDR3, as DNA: TGTGCCAGCAGCTTGCCGAGGACAGGGGGCAACGAGCAGTACTTC.

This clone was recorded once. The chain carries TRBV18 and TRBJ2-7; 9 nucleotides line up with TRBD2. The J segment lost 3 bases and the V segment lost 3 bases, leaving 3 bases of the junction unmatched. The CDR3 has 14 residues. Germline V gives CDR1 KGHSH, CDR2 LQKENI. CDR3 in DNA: TGTGCCAGCTCACCCGGGCGGGGGGGCTACGAGCAGTACTTC. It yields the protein CASSPGRGGYEQYF.

The CDR3 DNA follows: TGCGCCAGCAGTGTATCGGGCCCCGGAGGTGAAGCTTTCTTT. Protein product: CASSVSGPGGEAFF. The chain uses TRBV10-2 and TRBJ1-1; D not certain. V lost 4 bases, J lost 7 bases, and 16 bases lay in between. The CDR3 totals 14 residues. In germline, CDR1 is WSHSY, CDR2 SAAADI.

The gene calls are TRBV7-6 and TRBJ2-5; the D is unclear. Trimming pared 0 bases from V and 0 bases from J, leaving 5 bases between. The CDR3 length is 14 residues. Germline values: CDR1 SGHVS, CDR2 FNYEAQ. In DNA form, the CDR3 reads TGTGCCAGCAGCTTAGCGAACTACCAAGAGACCCAGTACTTC. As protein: CASSLANYQETQYF.

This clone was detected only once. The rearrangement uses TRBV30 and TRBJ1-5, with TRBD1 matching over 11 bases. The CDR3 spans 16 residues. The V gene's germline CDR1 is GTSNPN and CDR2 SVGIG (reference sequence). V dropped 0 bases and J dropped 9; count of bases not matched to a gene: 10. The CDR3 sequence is CAWSVGGQGASWPQHF. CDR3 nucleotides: TGTGCCTGGAGTGTAGGAGGACAGGGGGCCTCTTGGCCCCAGCATTTT.

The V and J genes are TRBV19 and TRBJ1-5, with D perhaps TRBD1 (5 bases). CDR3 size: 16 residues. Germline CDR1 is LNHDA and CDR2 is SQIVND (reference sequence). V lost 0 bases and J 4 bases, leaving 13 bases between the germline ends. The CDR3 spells CASSIDRIRENQPQHF. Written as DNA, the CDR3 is TGTGCCAGTAGTATAGATCGGATCAGGGAAAATCAGCCCCAGCATTTT.

CDR3 nucleotides: TGTGCCAGCAGCTTGGACAGGTTTAACTATGGCTACACCTTC. It encodes CASSLDRFNYGYTF. The chain carries TRBV5-6 and TRBJ1-2; perhaps TRBD1 as D (5 bases). The CDR3 runs to 14 residues. Germline assignment: CDR1 SGHDT and CDR2 YYEEEE. V lost 0 bases to trimming and J lost 1 base, with 7 bases between them.

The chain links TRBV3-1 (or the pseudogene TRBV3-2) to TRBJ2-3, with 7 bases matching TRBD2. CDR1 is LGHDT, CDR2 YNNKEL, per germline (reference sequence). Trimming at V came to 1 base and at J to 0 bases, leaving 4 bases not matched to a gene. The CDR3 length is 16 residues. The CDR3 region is CASSQVGGKSTDTQYF. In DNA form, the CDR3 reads TGTGCCAGCAGCCAAGTGGGAGGGAAGAGCACAGATACGCAGTATTTT.

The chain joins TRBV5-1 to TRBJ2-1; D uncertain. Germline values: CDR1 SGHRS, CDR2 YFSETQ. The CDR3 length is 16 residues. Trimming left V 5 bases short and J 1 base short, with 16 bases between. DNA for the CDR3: TGCGCCAGCAGTCACCAACTCGAGCGTTCCTACAATGAGCAGTTCTTC. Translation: CASSHQLERSYNEQFF.

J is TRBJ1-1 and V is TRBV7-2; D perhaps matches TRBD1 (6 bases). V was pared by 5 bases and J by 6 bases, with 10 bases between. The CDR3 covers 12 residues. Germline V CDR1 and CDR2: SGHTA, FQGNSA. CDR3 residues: CASSIGQPEAFF. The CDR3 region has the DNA TGTGCCAGCAGCATAGGACAGCCTGAAGCTTTCTTT.

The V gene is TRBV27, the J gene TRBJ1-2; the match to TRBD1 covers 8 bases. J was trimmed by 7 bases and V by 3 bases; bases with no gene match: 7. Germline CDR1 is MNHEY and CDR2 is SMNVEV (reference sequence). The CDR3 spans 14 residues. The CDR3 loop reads CASSFRTGQSGYTF. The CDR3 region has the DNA TGTGCCAGCAGTTTTCGGACAGGGCAGTCTGGCTACACCTTC.

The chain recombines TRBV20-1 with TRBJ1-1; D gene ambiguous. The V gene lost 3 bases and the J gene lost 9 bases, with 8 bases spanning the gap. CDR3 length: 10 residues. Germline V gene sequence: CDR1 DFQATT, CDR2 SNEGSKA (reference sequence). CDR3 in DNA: TGCAGTGCTAGCACCGCGAAAGCTTTCTTT. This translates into CSASTAKAFF.

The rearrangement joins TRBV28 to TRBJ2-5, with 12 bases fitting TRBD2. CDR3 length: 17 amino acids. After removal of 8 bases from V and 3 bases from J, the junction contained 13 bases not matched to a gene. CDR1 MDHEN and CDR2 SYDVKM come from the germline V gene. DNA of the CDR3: TGTGCCAGCCGGTGGGGGCTAGCGGGAGGGCAGAAAGAGACCCAGTACTTC. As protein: CASRWGLAGGQKETQYF.

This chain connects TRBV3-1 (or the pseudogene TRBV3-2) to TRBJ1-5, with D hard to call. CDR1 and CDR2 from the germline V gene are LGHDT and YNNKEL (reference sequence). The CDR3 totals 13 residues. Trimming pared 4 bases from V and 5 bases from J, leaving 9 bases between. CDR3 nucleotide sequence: TGTGCCAGCAGCCTAAGGAGGGATCAGCCCCAGCATTTT. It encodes CASSLRRDQPQHF.

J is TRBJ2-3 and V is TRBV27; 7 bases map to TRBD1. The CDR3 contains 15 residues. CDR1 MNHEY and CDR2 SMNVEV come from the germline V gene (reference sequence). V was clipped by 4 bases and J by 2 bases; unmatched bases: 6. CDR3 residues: CASSSGQRNTDTQYF. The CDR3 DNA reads TGTGCCAGCAGTTCGGGACAGCGAAACACAGATACGCAGTATTTT.

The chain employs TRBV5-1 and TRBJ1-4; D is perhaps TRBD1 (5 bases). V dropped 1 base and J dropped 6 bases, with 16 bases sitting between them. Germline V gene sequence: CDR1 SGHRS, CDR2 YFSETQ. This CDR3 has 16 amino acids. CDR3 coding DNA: TGCGCCAGCAGCTTGTACCCTGCGGGGGGGGATGAAAAACTGTTTTTT. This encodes CASSLYPAGGDEKLFF.

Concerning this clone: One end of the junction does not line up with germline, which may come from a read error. CDR3 residues: CASSLRQGATYEQYF. CDR3 bases: TGTGCTAGCAGCTTACGGCAGGGCGCTACCTACGAGCAGTACTTC. The rearrangement joins TRBV7-7 to TRBJ2-7; possibly TRBD1 for D (5 bases). The length of the CDR3 is 15 residues. In germline, CDR1 is SSHAT, CDR2 FNYEAQ (reference sequence).

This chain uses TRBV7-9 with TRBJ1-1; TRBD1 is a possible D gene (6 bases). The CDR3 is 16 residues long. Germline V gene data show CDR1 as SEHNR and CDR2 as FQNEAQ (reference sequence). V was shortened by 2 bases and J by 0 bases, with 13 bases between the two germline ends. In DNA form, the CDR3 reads TGTGCCAGCAGCTTACCGTACAGGGCTCTGAACACTGAAGCTTTCTTT. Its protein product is CASSLPYRALNTEAFF. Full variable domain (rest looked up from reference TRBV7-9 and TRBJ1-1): DTGVSQNPRHKITKRGQNVTFRCDPISEHNRLYWYRQTLGQGPEFLTYFQNEAQLEKSRLLSDRFSAERPKGSFSTLEIQRTEQGDSAMYLCASSLPYRALNTEAFFGQGTRLTVV.

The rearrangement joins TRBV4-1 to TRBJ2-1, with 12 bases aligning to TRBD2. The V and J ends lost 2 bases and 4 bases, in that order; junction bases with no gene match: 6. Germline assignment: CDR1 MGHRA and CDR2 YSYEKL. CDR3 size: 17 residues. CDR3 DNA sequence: TGCGCCAGCAGCCAACTTGGACTAGCGGGGTTTTACAATGAGCAGTTCTTC. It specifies CASSQLGLAGFYNEQFF.

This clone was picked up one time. The CDR3 DNA reads as TGTGCCAGCAGTTTAATGACTAGCGGGAACACCGGGGAGCTGTTTTTT. It codes for CASSLMTSGNTGELFF. The J gene is TRBJ2-2, the V gene TRBV28; 9 bases are a match to TRBD2. Germline V gene sequence: CDR1 MDHEN, CDR2 SYDVKM. CDR3 length: 16 residues. V shed 2 bases, J shed 1 base, and the junction held 2 bases outside the gene matches. Filled out from reference TRBV28 and TRBJ2-2, the complete variable domain reads DVKVTQSSRYLVKRTGEKVFLECVQDMDHENMFWYRQDPGLGLRLIYFSYDVKMKEKGDIPEGYSVSREKKERFSLILESASTNQTSMYLCASSLMTSGNTGELFFGEGSRLTVL.

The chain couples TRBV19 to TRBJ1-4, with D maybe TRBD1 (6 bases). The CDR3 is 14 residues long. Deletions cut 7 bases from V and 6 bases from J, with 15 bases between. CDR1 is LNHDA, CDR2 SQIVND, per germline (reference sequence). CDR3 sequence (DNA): TGTGCCAGTAACCCCGGCAGGGGTTATGAAAAACTGTTTTTT. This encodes CASNPGRGYEKLFF.

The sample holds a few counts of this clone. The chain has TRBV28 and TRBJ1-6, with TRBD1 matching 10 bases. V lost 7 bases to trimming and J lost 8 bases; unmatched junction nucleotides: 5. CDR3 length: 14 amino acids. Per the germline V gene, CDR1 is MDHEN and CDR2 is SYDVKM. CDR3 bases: TGTGCCAGCATCCGGGACAGGGGCTATTCACCCCTCCACTTT. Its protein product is CASIRDRGYSPLHF.

The CDR3 nucleotides are TGTGCCAGCAGCCAAGATGACAGGGGTCTTTACGAGCAGTACTTC. It codes for CASSQDDRGLYEQYF. This rearrangement joins TRBV4-2 to TRBJ2-7, with TRBD1 identical over 8 bases. J lost 4 bases, V lost 0 bases, and 5 bases had no gene match. Per the germline V gene, CDR1 is LGHNA and CDR2 is YNFKEQ. The CDR3 extends over 15 amino acids.

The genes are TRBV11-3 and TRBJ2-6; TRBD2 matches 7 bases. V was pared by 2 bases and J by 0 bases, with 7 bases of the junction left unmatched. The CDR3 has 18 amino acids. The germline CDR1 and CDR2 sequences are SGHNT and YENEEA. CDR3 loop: CASSLIQRTSSGANVLTF. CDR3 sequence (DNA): TGTGCCAGCAGCTTAATTCAGCGGACTAGCTCTGGGGCCAACGTCCTGACTTTC. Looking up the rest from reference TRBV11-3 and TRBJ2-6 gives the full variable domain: EAGVVQSPRYKIIEKKQPVAFWCNPISGHNTLYWYLQNLGQGPELLIRYENEEAVDDSQLPKDRFSAERLKGVDSTLKIQPAELGDSAVYLCASSLIQRTSSGANVLTFGAGSRLTVL.